This T cell receptor (beta chain) was recorded in a study of immune heterogeneity within non-small cell lung tumors (dated by TCRdb to the late 2010s). About the study as a whole: Histology comprised several squamous cell carcinomas, 9 to 11 non-squamous carcinomas and 1 tumor not otherwise specified. The study combined whole-exome sequencing, RNA-seq and TCR beta repertoire sequencing of multiple spatially distinct regions from each NSCLC tumor to examine intratumoral immune heterogeneity. TCR repertoires were analyzed from roughly 60 tumor loci of roughly 15 patients, whereas transcriptome data were available for only roughly 43 loci from some twelve patients. Binding of neoantigens to the HLA alleles of each patient was predicted with netMHCpan-3.0 for mutant peptides of 8 to 11 amino acids.

Study-level results and caveats: Within a given patient, the same dominant CDR3B clonotypes showed up repeatedly across loci, although different tumor locations also carried unique high-frequency clones. For the most part, high-frequency TCR beta clonotypes differed from one individual patient to another. A statistically significant but moderate positive correlation (R approximately 0.35) was observed between local T-cell repertoire clonality and local tumor mutational burden.

The TCR beta CDR3 region was amplified with a multiplex PCR system whose first round of around 11 cycles used 32 V-gene forward primers and 13 J-gene reverse primers. A QIAGEN Multiplex PCR Kit was used for first-round PCR, and the primer sequences were filed in Chinese patent CN105087789A. Illumina universal primers were attached in a second round of PCR run with the Phusion High-Fidelity PCR Kit. Paired-end sequencing of TCR libraries was carried out on the Illumina HiSeq X Ten platform at a read length of 151 bp. As for how the authors treated the data: Cutadapt removed reads without multiplex PCR primers, PEAR merged read pairs, and MiXCR with default settings called CDR3 regions. Shannon entropy measured repertoire diversity, while clonality was calculated as one minus the Shannon entropy divided by the ln of the count of productive unique sequences. Clonotypes present at frequencies of at least 0.5% were defined as dominant or high-frequency T-cell clones. TCRdb trimmed the raw reads at Q25, called clones with MiXCR and kept productive beta chains. Merged by CDR3 protein, the rows form single entries marked with the most common genes and DNA. The V and J calls and clone size come from TCRdb's table, not from the authors' own analysis. The sample contains 30,000 to 40,000 distinct CDR3 sequences, about 30% of them found a single time. About 4% of the sample is in the top ten clones.

The CDR3, from cysteine to phenylalanine, totals 14 residues. Only the CDR3 DNA stays, 42 bases, in frame from base 1. The CDR1 and CDR2 encoded by the germline V gene (reference sequence) are SGHNT and YYREEE. Regarding this clonotype: It has no known antigen specificity. This may arise from a read error, as a much more abundant clone is one base away.

The TCR template was genomic DNA extracted from bulk tumor tissue, and approximately 600 ng of gDNA was amplified for each sample. During surgery, several biopsies were collected from each primary tumor and placed as far from one another as possible within the tumor mass. The study cohort was described as untreated and was composed of newly diagnosed NSCLC cases undergoing curative surgery. The samples came from some 15 patients with newly diagnosed non-small cell lung cancer who were having surgery intended to be curative. The resected tumor masses were reviewed by two independent pathologists. Only high-quality DNA and RNA samples were carried forward to sequencing.

Material for sequencing was lung tumor tissue. The clonotype was recovered from a man in his forties with non-small cell lung cancer. The chain is encoded by TRBV5-4 joined to TRBJ2-7; 9 bases in the middle match TRBD2. The CDR3 sequence is CSSSYSGSPYEQYF. The nucleotide sequence reads as follows: TGTTCCAGCAGCTATAGCGGGAGCCCCTACGAGCAGTACTTC.